This T cell receptor (beta chain) was sequenced in a study of cytomegalovirus exposure and HLA in healthy donors. Findings and limits, study-wide: In a later analysis, compared with equally common non-associated chains, HLA-associated beta chains were more expanded. The classifier was said to identify cytomegalovirus status with high specificity and sensitivity. The study listed roughly 160 cytomegalovirus-associated TCR beta chains. There were some V segments, including TRBV6-2 and TRBV6-3, excluded as indistinguishable.

60 Vbeta and 13 Jbeta primers were used in PCR. Clones were sequenced by immunoSEQ multiplex PCR, and TCRdb holds only the in-frame ones, with some missing. The profile shows 110,000 to 150,000 clones, roughly 65% of them singletons. With respect to this clone: Its matching antigen is unknown.

V was clipped by 1 base and J by 0 bases; unmatched bases: 10. This CDR3 spans 19 amino acids. Germline CDR1 reads SGHNT; CDR2 reads YENEEA. The specimen was PBMCs. This chain links TRBV11-3 with TRBJ1-3; 9 positions match TRBD1. This TCR was sampled from a man aged 60 to 69 in good health and CMV-seronegative. As DNA, the CDR3 is TGTGCCAGCAGCTTAGTAGGAGGGGACAGGGTGGTCTCTGGAAACACCATATATTTT. Amino acids: CASSLVGGDRVVSGNTIYF. Complete variable domain (other parts from reference TRBV11-3 and TRBJ1-3): EAGVVQSPRYKIIEKKQPVAFWCNPISGHNTLYWYLQNLGQGPELLIRYENEEAVDDSQLPKDRFSAERLKGVDSTLKIQPAELGDSAVYLCASSLVGGDRVVSGNTIYFGEGSWLTVV.